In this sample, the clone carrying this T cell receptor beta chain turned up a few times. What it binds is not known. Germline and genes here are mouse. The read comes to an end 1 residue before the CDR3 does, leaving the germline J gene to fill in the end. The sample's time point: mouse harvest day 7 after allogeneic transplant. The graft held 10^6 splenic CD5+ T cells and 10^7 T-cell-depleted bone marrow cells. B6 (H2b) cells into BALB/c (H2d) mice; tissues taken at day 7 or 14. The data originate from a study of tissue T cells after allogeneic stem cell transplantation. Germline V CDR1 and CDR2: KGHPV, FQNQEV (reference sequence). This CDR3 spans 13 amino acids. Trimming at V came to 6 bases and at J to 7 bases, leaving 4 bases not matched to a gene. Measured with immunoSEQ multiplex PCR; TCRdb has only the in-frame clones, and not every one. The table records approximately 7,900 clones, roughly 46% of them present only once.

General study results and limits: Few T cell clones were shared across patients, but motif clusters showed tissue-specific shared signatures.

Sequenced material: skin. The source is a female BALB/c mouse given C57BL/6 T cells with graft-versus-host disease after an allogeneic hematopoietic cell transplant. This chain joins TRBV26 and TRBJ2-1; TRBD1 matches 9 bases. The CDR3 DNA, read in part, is TGTGCCAGCAGCCGGGACAGGGAAGCTGAGCAGTTC. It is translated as CASSRDREAEQF. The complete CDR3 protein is CASSRDREAEQFF.